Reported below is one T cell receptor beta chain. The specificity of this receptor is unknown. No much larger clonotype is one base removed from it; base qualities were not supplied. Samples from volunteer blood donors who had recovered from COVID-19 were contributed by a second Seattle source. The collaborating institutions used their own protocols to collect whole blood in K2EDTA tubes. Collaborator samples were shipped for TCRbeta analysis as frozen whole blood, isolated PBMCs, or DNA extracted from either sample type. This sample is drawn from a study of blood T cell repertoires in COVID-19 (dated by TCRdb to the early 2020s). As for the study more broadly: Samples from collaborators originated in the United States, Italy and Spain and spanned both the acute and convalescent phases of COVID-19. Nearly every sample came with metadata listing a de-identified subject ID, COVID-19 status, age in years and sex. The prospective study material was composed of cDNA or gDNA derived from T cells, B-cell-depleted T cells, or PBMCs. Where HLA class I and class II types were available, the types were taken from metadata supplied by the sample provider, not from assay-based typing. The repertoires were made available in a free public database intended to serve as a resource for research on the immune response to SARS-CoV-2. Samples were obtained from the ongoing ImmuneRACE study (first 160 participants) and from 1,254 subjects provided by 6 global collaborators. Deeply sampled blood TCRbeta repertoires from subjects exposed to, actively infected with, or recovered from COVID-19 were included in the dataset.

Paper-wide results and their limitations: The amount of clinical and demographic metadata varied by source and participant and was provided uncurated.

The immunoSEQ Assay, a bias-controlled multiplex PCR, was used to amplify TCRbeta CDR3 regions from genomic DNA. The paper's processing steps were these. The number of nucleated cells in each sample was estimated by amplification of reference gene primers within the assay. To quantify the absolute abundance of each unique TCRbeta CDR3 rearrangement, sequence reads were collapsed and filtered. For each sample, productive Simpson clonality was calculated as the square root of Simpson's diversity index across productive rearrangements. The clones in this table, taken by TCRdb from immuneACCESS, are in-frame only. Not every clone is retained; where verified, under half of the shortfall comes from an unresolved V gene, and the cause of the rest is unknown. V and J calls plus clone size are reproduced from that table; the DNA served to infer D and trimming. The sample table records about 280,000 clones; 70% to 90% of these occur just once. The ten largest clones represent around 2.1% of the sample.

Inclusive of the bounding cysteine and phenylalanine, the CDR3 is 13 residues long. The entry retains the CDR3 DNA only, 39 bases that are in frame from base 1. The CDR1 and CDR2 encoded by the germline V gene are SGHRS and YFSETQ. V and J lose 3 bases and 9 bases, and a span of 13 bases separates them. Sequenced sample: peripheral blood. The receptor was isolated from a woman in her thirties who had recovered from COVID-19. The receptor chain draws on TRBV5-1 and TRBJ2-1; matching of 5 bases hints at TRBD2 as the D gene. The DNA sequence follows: TGCGCCAGCAGCTCACGGGAAGGCGGTGAGCAGTTCTTC. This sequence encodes CASSSREGGEQFF.